These T cell receptor beta chains were read from a single sample in a study of T-cell reconstitution after alpha-beta-depleted transplantation in children. TCRdb passed the PCR reads through MiXCR, listing each CDR3 protein once. The sample holds 300,000 to 400,000 distinct CDR3 sequences, 15% to 20% seen once. Sample: PBMCs, mostly from graft donor cells, taken 360 days after TCRalphabeta/CD19-depleted stem cell transplant. These receptors all stem from a male patient aged 2 to 9 who had a stem cell transplant for acute lymphoblastic leukemia, so the T cells may come from the graft donor. Each CDR3 is given with its conserved first and last residue. A D gene is named only where the DNA matches it firmly. Some rows mark clone size as missing; the rest say once, few, many or name a class of expanded clone.

>TRBJ2-2|many|TRBV7-9|-
TGTGCCAGCAGCCACGATCAGGGGACCGGGGAGCTGTTTTTT
CASSHDQGTGELFF
>TRBJ1-1|few|TRBV5-6|TRBD1
TGTGCCAGCAGCTTGGACTACAGGGGTGGCACTGAAGCTTTCTTT
CASSLDYRGGTEAFF
>TRBJ2-2|many|TRBV5-1|-
TGCGCCAGCAGCTTGACCGGGGCCCTCACCGGGGAGCTGTTTTTT
CASSLTGALTGELFF
>TRBJ2-1|-|TRBV3-1|TRBD2
TGTGCCAGCAGCCCTAGCGGGAATGAGCAGTTCTTC
CASSPSGNEQFF
>TRBJ2-1|-|TRBV30|TRBD2
TGTGCCTGGAGTTGGGTGACTAGCGGGAGATTGAATGAGCAGTTCTTC
CAWSWVTSGRLNEQFF
>TRBJ2-1|-|TRBV6-5|TRBD1
TGTGCCAGCAGTTATGGGACAGGGGCGGACAATGAGCAGTTCTTC
CASSYGTGADNEQFF
>TRBJ2-1|-|TRBV5-8|-
TGTGCCAGCAGCCTAGTTTTGGACAGGTCGGGGGATGAGCAGTTCTTC
CASSLVLDRSGDEQFF
>TRBJ2-3|few|TRBV7-9|-
TGTGCCAGCAGCTTCAGGAGCTTCACAGATACGCAGTATTTT
CASSFRSFTDTQYF
>TRBJ2-7|few|TRBV7-8|TRBD2
TGTGCCAGCAGCTTACTAGCGGGAGCCTCCTACGAGCAGTACTTC
CASSLLAGASYEQYF
>TRBJ2-7|-|TRBV10-3|TRBD2
TGTGCCATCAGTGTACCCCGAGGACTAGCGGGAGGTAGGAGCTCCTACGAGCAGTACTTC
CAISVPRGLAGGRSSYEQYF
>TRBJ2-5|-|TRBV20-1|TRBD1
TGCAGTGCTAGCCCTGGGACAGGGGGTTATTTGGTAGAGACCCAGTACTTC
CSASPGTGGYLVETQYF
>TRBJ2-7|once|TRBV29-1|TRBD1
TGCAGCGTTGGGGGGACAGCCAACGAGCAGTACTTC
CSVGGTANEQYF
>TRBJ2-3|many|TRBV10-3|-
TGTGCCACCGCTACCAGCACCGGCACAGATACGCAGTATTTT
CATATSTGTDTQYF